The subject of this entry is one T cell receptor beta chain. The CDR3 is 16 residues long. Germline assignment: CDR1 SGHKS and CDR2 YYEKEE (reference sequence). V was trimmed by 4 bases and J by 2 bases, leaving 19 bases between them. This sample is part of a study of control samples from healthy donors and cancer patients. The protocol was immunoSEQ multiplex PCR, while the TCRdb copy is restricted to in-frame clones and leaves out a portion. In the table there are some 120,000 clones, around 87% of which are singletons. Sequences were obtained from blood. The sequence was obtained from a man between 60 and 75 years old in good health. The rearrangement uses TRBV5-5 and TRBJ2-7, with D possibly TRBD2 on 6 matching bases. The CDR3 DNA reads as TGTGCCAGCAGCCGCCTCGGAGGGGTTGGGACCTACGAGCAGTACTTC. This codes for CASSRLGGVGTYEQYF.